A single sample is the source of the 23 T cell receptor beta chains below, sequenced in a study of CD8 T cells in ankylosing spondylitis. A single record per CDR3 protein comes from TCRdb applying MiXCR to the 5' RACE reads. The sample lists 220,000 or so distinct CDR3 sequences; 8% to 11% were seen once. The sample comprised blood, either unsorted or a sorted T cell fraction (not recorded which). All receptors come from a male donor with ankylosing spondylitis or in good health (not recorded which).

V is TRBV2 and J is TRBJ2-1, with 9 bases that match TRBD2. The CDR3 totals 17 residues. Germline V CDR1 and CDR2: SNHLY, FYNNEI. V was pared by 1 base and J by 6 bases, with 10 bases of the junction left unmatched. In DNA form, the CDR3 reads TGTGCCAGCAGTGAAGGGGCGGGGGGGGCGCTCGGCAATGAGCAGTTCTTC. It encodes CASSEGAGGALGNEQFF.

This clonotype was seen ten or more times. This sequence joins TRBV5-1 and TRBJ2-2; tentatively, D is TRBD1 (5 bases). From germline, CDR1 is SGHRS and CDR2 YFSETQ. Trimming stripped 4 bases from V and 1 base from J, with 8 bases between. This CDR3 is 14 amino acids long. Here the CDR3 DNA reads TGCGCCAGCAGCCAGGACAAGAACACCGGGGAGCTGTTTTTT. Protein sequence: CASSQDKNTGELFF.

This clonotype was found many times. This chain connects TRBV29-1 to TRBJ2-5; D remains ambiguous. The CDR3 runs 11 residues. CDR1 and CDR2 (germline): SQVTM, ANQGSEA. V dropped 2 bases and J dropped 3 bases, with 4 bases sitting between them. The CDR3 nucleotides are TGCAGCGTTGAACTAAAAGAGACCCAGTACTTC. Translated, it gives CSVELKETQYF.

This clonotype was counted between two and nine times. The rearrangement uses TRBV18 and TRBJ1-6; no firm D call. The germline V and J ends were trimmed by 6 bases and 8 bases, with 11 bases remaining between them. CDR3 length: 13 amino acids. Germline values: CDR1 KGHSH, CDR2 LQKENI. The CDR3 DNA reads TGTGCCAGCTCCTCAGCGGCAGATTCACCCCTCCACTTT. Encoded protein: CASSSAADSPLHF.

Ten or more counts support this clonotype. The CDR3 DNA reads as TGTGCCAGCAGTTATGGGGATCCCTCCTACAATGAGCAGTTCTTC. Amino acid sequence: CASSYGDPSYNEQFF. This chain connects TRBV12-3 or TRBV12-4 to TRBJ2-1, with unresolved D. V lost 4 bases and J 0 bases, leaving 10 bases between the germline ends. The CDR3 sequence is 15 residues long.

This clonotype has at least ten counts. V usage is TRBV20-1 and J usage is TRBJ1-2, with D unresolved. V lost 6 bases, J lost 5 bases, and 13 bases lay in between. The V gene's germline CDR1 is DFQATT and CDR2 SNEGSKA (reference sequence). CDR3 length: 12 amino acids. The CDR3 here is CSAPPDGYGYTF. The CDR3, as DNA: TGCAGTGCCCCCCCCGACGGGTATGGCTACACCTTC.

In its sample, this clonotype was seen many times. The V call is TRBV5-1, the J call TRBJ2-1; unclear D gene. Germline V gives CDR1 SGHRS, CDR2 YFSETQ. The length of the CDR3 is 14 residues. V lost 2 bases, J lost 6 bases, and 12 bases lay in between. CDR3 DNA sequence: TGCGCCAGCAGCTTAGAAGTGCAGCCCAATGAGCAGTTCTTC. This sequence encodes CASSLEVQPNEQFF.

This clonotype showed up many times. The chain employs TRBV2 and TRBJ2-1, with 11 bases identical to TRBD1. Germline V CDR1 and CDR2: SNHLY, FYNNEI. J gave up 4 bases and V 8 bases, and 7 bases lay outside the gene matches. The CDR3 loop spans 15 amino acids. CDR3 nucleotide sequence: TGTGCCAGCCATGAGGGGACAGGGGGTTACAATGAGCAGTTCTTC. Amino acids: CASHEGTGGYNEQFF.

This clonotype was picked up many times. An end of the junction differs from the germline gene, which may be a read error. The chain recombines TRBV7-7 with TRBJ2-5; 7 positions agree with TRBD1. The CDR3 has 15 residues. Germline CDR1 reads SSHAT; CDR2 reads FNYEAQ (reference sequence). This chain's CDR3 is CASSFGDSSQETQYF. CDR3 DNA: TGTGCTAGCAGCTTTGGGGACAGTTCCCAAGAGACCCAGTACTTC.

The chain links TRBV20-1 to TRBJ2-7; a weak D match, TRBD2 (8 bases). Trimming took 4 bases from V and 2 from J, leaving 21 bases between them. The CDR3 extends over 16 amino acids. CDR1 is DFQATT and CDR2 is SNEGSKA in the germline V gene (reference sequence). DNA of the CDR3: TGCAGTGCTAACAGGGGCTTGCGGGGGGACACCTACGAGCAGTACTTC. Its translation: CSANRGLRGDTYEQYF.

This clonotype was counted a few times. This chain connects TRBV27 to TRBJ2-1, with 12 bases lining up with TRBD2. Germline CDR1 and CDR2: MNHEY and SMNVEV (reference sequence). The CDR3 extends over 15 amino acids. V lost 6 bases to trimming and J lost 7 bases; unmatched junction nucleotides: 7. CDR3 in DNA: TGTGCCAGCAGCCCTGCTAGCGGGGGGGCGAATGAGCAGTTCTTC. Translation: CASSPASGGANEQFF.

This clonotype has a count of ten or more. The chain carries TRBV7-2 and TRBJ2-2, with D uncertain. The germline V gene encodes CDR1 SGHTA and CDR2 FQGNSA. The CDR3 extends over 13 amino acids. V was clipped by 3 bases and J by 8 bases, with 10 bases between them. CDR3 sequence reads: CASSFTGSGELFF. CDR3 in DNA: TGTGCCAGCAGCTTCACTGGTTCGGGGGAGCTGTTTTTT.

There are many counts of this clonotype. This chain uses TRBV6-5 with TRBJ2-1; 7 bases match TRBD2. Germline V gene data show CDR1 as MNHEY and CDR2 as SVGAGI. This CDR3 contains 14 residues. V lost 4 bases, J lost 3 bases, and 3 bases stayed unmatched. The DNA for the CDR3 is TGTGCCAGCAGTTCGGGAGGCCACTACAATGAGCAGTTCTTC. It specifies CASSSGGHYNEQFF.

Many counts were recorded for this clonotype. V and J are TRBV24-1 and TRBJ2-2; the match to TRBD1 covers 8 bases. CDR1 is KGHDR, CDR2 SFDVKD, per germline. The V gene end was trimmed by 3 bases and the J gene end by 9 bases; junction bases not matched to a gene: 14. CDR3 length: 17 residues. The CDR3 loop reads CATSDPSFGQGIRELFF. DNA for the CDR3: TGTGCCACCAGTGATCCGTCGTTTGGACAGGGAATCCGGGAGCTGTTTTTT.

This clonotype was seen a few times. This chain links TRBV19 with TRBJ1-2; D ambiguous. Germline loops: CDR1 LNHDA, CDR2 SQIVND (reference sequence). The germline V and J ends were trimmed by 3 bases and 0 bases, with 11 bases remaining between them. This CDR3 is 15 amino acids long. The DNA for the CDR3 is TGTGCCAGTAGTATCTTGGAGAAAGCTAACTATGGCTACACCTTC. Encoded protein: CASSILEKANYGYTF.

This chain connects TRBV4-1 to TRBJ2-2; no firm D call. CDR1 and CDR2 from the germline V gene are MGHRA and YSYEKL. With 1 base removed from V and 0 bases from J, the gap between germline ends came to 21 bases. The CDR3 length is 20 residues. This CDR3 is CASSQGLTPQLIPNTGELFF. CDR3 in DNA: TGCGCCAGCAGCCAAGGACTGACTCCCCAGCTAATACCGAACACCGGGGAGCTGTTTTTT.

The rearrangement uses TRBV7-9 and TRBJ2-3, with D maybe TRBD1 (5 bases). Trimming pared 3 bases from V and 2 bases from J, leaving 18 bases between. CDR1 is SEHNR and CDR2 is FQNEAQ in the germline V gene (reference sequence). This CDR3 comprises 17 residues. The CDR3 DNA is TGTGCCAGCAGCTTGGGGCAGACAATCGGAACCACAGATACGCAGTATTTT. This gives the protein CASSLGQTIGTTDTQYF.

V usage is TRBV4-2 and J usage is TRBJ2-2; 10 bases line up with TRBD2. Losses at the gene ends were 1 base for V and 8 bases for J; bases not matched to a gene: 7. This CDR3 is built from 16 residues. Per germline, CDR1 LGHNA and CDR2 YNFKEQ. The CDR3 nucleotides read TGTGCCAGCAGCCAAGTGCCAGCGGGGGGGCCTGGGGAGCTGTTTTTT. This translates into CASSQVPAGGPGELFF.

This clonotype was seen repeatedly, ten times or more. CDR3 DNA: TGTGCCAGCAGTGAAGGATTCGGGGGTGAGACCCAGTACTTC. Its translation: CASSEGFGGETQYF. The rearrangement links TRBV2 to TRBJ2-5; D is possibly TRBD2 (6 bases). The CDR3 has 14 amino acids. The ends were cut back, 1 base at V and 5 bases at J, with 11 bases in the middle. Germline V CDR1 and CDR2: SNHLY, FYNNEI.

Note on this clonotype: A single base separates this from a much larger clone, so it may be a read error. The rearrangement links TRBV5-5 to TRBJ1-5, with 8 bases identical to TRBD1. Germline lookup yields CDR1 SGHKS and CDR2 YYEKEE (reference sequence). The CDR3 sequence is 13 residues long. Unmatched junction bases numbered 3, after V lost 1 base and J lost 9 bases. In DNA, the CDR3 is TGTGCCAGCAGCTTGATGGACAGGGCGCCCCAGCATTTT. It translates to CASSLMDRAPQHF.

This clonotype occurred many times. This chain uses TRBV28 with TRBJ1-5, with D perhaps TRBD1 (6 bases). CDR1 is MDHEN, CDR2 SYDVKM, per germline. The CDR3 covers 14 residues. Trimming stripped 4 bases from V and 6 bases from J, with 13 bases between. CDR3 amino acids: CASSYPQGTQPQHF. The CDR3 nucleotides read TGTGCCAGCAGTTACCCCCAGGGGACTCAGCCCCAGCATTTT. Together with reference TRBV28 and TRBJ1-5, the CDR3 gives the full variable domain: DVKVTQSSRYLVKRTGEKVFLECVQDMDHENMFWYRQDPGLGLRLIYFSYDVKMKEKGDIPEGYSVSREKKERFSLILESASTNQTSMYLCASSYPQGTQPQHFGDGTRLSIL.

The rearrangement joins TRBV7-6 to TRBJ2-2; D call uncertain. The V and J ends lost 1 base and 5 bases respectively, with 11 bases between them. Per germline, CDR1 SGHVS and CDR2 FNYEAQ. The CDR3 extends over 15 amino acids. As DNA, the CDR3 is TGTGCCAGCAGCTTAGAAGGCCGAAGGACCGGGGAGCTGTTTTTT. It codes for CASSLEGRRTGELFF.

This chain joins TRBV2 and TRBJ1-2; TRBD1 matches 8 bases. The CDR3 runs 13 residues. Unmatched junction bases numbered 4, after V lost 7 bases and J lost 3 bases. Per the germline V gene, CDR1 is SNHLY and CDR2 is FYNNEI. The CDR3 region is CASTLDRDYGYTF. The DNA for the CDR3 is TGTGCCAGCACCCTGGACAGGGACTATGGCTACACCTTC.